These T cell receptor beta chains were read from a single sample in a study of blood T cells in healthy people across ages. Each CDR3 protein gets one entry after TCRdb re-called the 5' RACE reads with MiXCR. The sample yields about 900,000 distinct CDR3 sequences, roughly 50% seen once. Sequences were obtained from blood. These receptors were collected from a man under 40 in good health. Both conserved end residues are part of each CDR3. D genes are given only for firm matches. Not every row has a clone size; where given, it reads once, few, many or a size class.

v_call,d_call,clone_size,j_call,cdr3_aa,cdr3_nt
TRBV5-1,NA,NA,TRBJ2-7,CASSLAATEIDEQYF,TGCGCCAGCAGCTTGGCTGCGACAGAGATCGACGAGCAGTACTTC
TRBV29-1,NA,NA,TRBJ2-7,CSVVRGISSYEQYF,TGCAGCGTTGTCAGAGGGATCTCCTCCTACGAGCAGTACTTC
TRBV12-3/TRBV12-4,NA,NA,TRBJ1-1,CASSPQDMLEAFF,TGTGCCAGCAGTCCCCAGGACATGTTAGAAGCTTTCTTT
TRBV7-2,TRBD1,NA,TRBJ1-2,CASSQGAGDVYTF,TGTGCCAGCAGCCAGGGGGCGGGTGATGTCTACACCTTC
TRBV29-1,NA,few,TRBJ1-1,CSGDRDLDTEAFF,TGCAGCGGGGACCGGGACCTAGACACTGAAGCTTTCTTT
TRBV7-2,NA,few,TRBJ1-2,CASSLSRIRGDGYTF,TGTGCCAGCAGCTTGAGTCGAATTAGGGGTGATGGCTACACCTTC
TRBV12-3/TRBV12-4,NA,many,TRBJ1-2,CASSLSSNYGYTF,TGTGCCAGCAGCTTAAGCTCTAACTATGGCTACACCTTC
TRBV20-1,NA,NA,TRBJ2-3,CSAGQGGHTQYF,TGCAGTGCTGGCCAGGGGGGGCATACGCAGTATTTT
TRBV5-1,TRBD2,few,TRBJ2-3,CASSLNGGGNTDTQYF,TGCGCCAGCAGCTTGAACGGCGGGGGTAACACAGATACGCAGTATTTT
TRBV9,NA,NA,TRBJ2-5,CASSVDETQYF,TGTGCCAGCAGCGTAGACGAGACCCAGTACTTC
TRBV25-1,NA,few,TRBJ1-4,CASGDGWEKLFF,TGTGCCAGCGGGGATGGCTGGGAAAAACTGTTTTTT
TRBV7-2,NA,NA,TRBJ1-2,CASSLAPNSIYGYTF,TGTGCCAGCAGCTTAGCGCCGAACTCAATCTATGGCTACACCTTC
TRBV4-1,NA,few,TRBJ2-3,CASSQRADLMDTQYF,TGCGCCAGCAGCCAAAGAGCGGATCTCATGGATACGCAGTATTTT
TRBV21-1,NA,few,TRBJ2-7,CASRIPTGLSYEQYF,TGTGCCAGTCGTATTCCGACAGGTCTTTCCTACGAGCAGTACTTC
TRBV6-4,NA,many,TRBJ1-4,CASSDSPGMKLFF,TGTGCCAGCAGTGACAGTCCAGGGATGAAACTGTTTTTT
TRBV7-2,NA,NA,TRBJ1-2,CASSYPAAGGYTF,TGTGCCAGCAGCTACCCCGCTGCGGGTGGCTACACCTTC
TRBV4-2,TRBD1,few,TRBJ1-1,CASTSRQGVRGTEAFF,TGTGCCAGCACTTCTAGACAGGGGGTAAGGGGCACTGAAGCTTTCTTT
TRBV20-1,NA,few,TRBJ2-7,CSAATTGLSYEQYF,TGCAGTGCTGCGACAACGGGACTTTCATACGAGCAGTACTTC
TRBV24-1,NA,many,TRBJ2-3,CATSDPTSTGRDTQYF,TGTGCCACCAGTGATCCGACTAGTACGGGAAGAGATACGCAGTATTTT
TRBV20-1,TRBD1,NA,TRBJ1-4,CSARPLQGSNEKLFF,TGCAGTGCTAGACCCTTACAGGGGTCTAATGAAAAACTGTTTTTT
TRBV6-2/TRBV6-3,TRBD2,NA,TRBJ2-7,CASSYTGLAYEQYF,TGTGCCAGCAGTTACACCGGACTAGCCTACGAGCAGTACTTC
TRBV4-2,NA,NA,TRBJ2-2,CASSRTREELFF,TGTGCCAGCAGCCGCACTAGGGAGGAGCTGTTTTTT
TRBV7-2,NA,few,TRBJ2-1,CASSRRQGTGYNEQFF,TGTGCCAGCAGCCGCCGCCAGGGCACAGGCTACAATGAGCAGTTCTTC
TRBV4-2,NA,few,TRBJ2-3,CASSQEGPPRTDTQYF,TGTGCCAGCAGCCAAGAGGGTCCCCCGCGAACAGATACGCAGTATTTT
TRBV4-3,TRBD1,NA,TRBJ2-7,CASSQDKGTGSYEQYF,TGCGCCAGCAGCCAAGATAAAGGGACAGGAAGTTACGAGCAGTACTTC
TRBV3-1,NA,NA,TRBJ2-1,CASSLSTEKAEQFF,TGTGCCAGCAGCCTATCGACCGAGAAGGCTGAGCAGTTCTTC
TRBV9,TRBD2,NA,TRBJ2-1,CASRGAAGGNYNEQFF,TGTGCCAGCAGGGGGGCAGCGGGGGGCAACTACAATGAGCAGTTCTTC
TRBV20-1,NA,few,TRBJ1-2,CSARDAKNYGYTF,TGCAGTGCTAGAGATGCCAAAAACTATGGCTACACCTTC
TRBV7-8,NA,NA,TRBJ1-6,CASSLDGQRSSPLHF,TGTGCCAGCAGCTTAGATGGCCAGAGGAGCTCACCCCTCCACTTT
TRBV10-3,TRBD1,NA,TRBJ2-7,CATRTGGSSYEQYF,TGTGCCACCAGGACAGGGGGAAGCTCCTACGAGCAGTACTTC
TRBV21-1,NA,once,TRBJ2-3,CASSKGGTSLRADTQYF,TGTGCCAGCAGCAAAGGGGGGACTAGCCTGAGGGCAGATACGCAGTATTTT
TRBV9,NA,NA,TRBJ2-3,CASSVALYGNTQYF,TGTGCCAGCAGCGTAGCTCTATATGGAAATACGCAGTATTTT
TRBV5-1,TRBD2,few,TRBJ2-1,CASSKGLGQKAQFF,TGCGCCAGCAGCAAGGGACTAGGGCAGAAAGCGCAGTTCTTC
TRBV11-2,TRBD1,NA,TRBJ2-3,CASSFRDRGTASTDTQYF,TGTGCCAGCAGTTTCCGGGACAGGGGGACCGCTAGCACAGATACGCAGTATTTT
TRBV6-1,NA,NA,TRBJ2-3,CASRGRGVRTQYF,TGTGCCAGCAGGGGCAGGGGGGTGCGCACGCAGTATTTT
TRBV2,NA,NA,TRBJ2-7,CASKEQLTGEQYF,TGTGCCAGCAAGGAACAGTTGACTGGGGAGCAGTACTTC
TRBV6-5,NA,once,TRBJ1-1,CASTVGTEAFF,TGTGCCAGCACCGTCGGTACTGAAGCTTTCTTT
TRBV15,NA,NA,TRBJ2-1,CATSRDFSYNEQFF,TGTGCCACCAGCAGAGACTTCTCCTACAATGAGCAGTTCTTC
TRBV25-1,TRBD1,NA,TRBJ2-1,CASSSTDRGLYNEQFF,TGTGCCAGCTCGTCAACGGACAGGGGGTTGTACAATGAGCAGTTCTTC
TRBV4-1,NA,NA,TRBJ1-2,CASSPSGGNGYTF,TGCGCCAGCAGCCCGAGTGGGGGTAACGGCTACACCTTC
TRBV20-1,NA,NA,TRBJ2-4,CSAATPFGTVIAKNIQYF,TGCAGTGCAGCGACCCCGTTTGGGACCGTGATAGCCAAAAACATTCAGTACTTC
TRBV7-2,TRBD1,many,TRBJ2-2,CAGRQGYTGELFF,TGTGCCGGCAGACAGGGGTACACCGGGGAGCTGTTTTTT
TRBV29-1,TRBD1,many,TRBJ2-7,CSVEGLGLQGDEQYF,TGCAGCGTTGAAGGTCTAGGACTCCAGGGGGACGAGCAGTACTTC
TRBV12-3/TRBV12-4,TRBD1,once,TRBJ2-7,CATRQGQKGEQYF,TGTGCCACCAGACAGGGCCAGAAGGGCGAGCAGTACTTC
TRBV12-3/TRBV12-4,NA,NA,TRBJ2-7,CASSPAGEYAYEQYF,TGTGCCAGCAGCCCCGCAGGGGAGTACGCCTACGAGCAGTACTTC
TRBV28,NA,few,TRBJ2-7,CASSYLDTPRYEQYF,TGTGCCAGCAGTTACCTGGACACCCCAAGGTACGAGCAGTACTTC
TRBV4-1,NA,many,TRBJ2-7,CASSWRDAYEQYF,TGCGCCAGCAGCTGGCGGGACGCCTACGAGCAGTACTTC
TRBV7-9,TRBD1,NA,TRBJ1-1,CASSLAQGQGGENTEAFF,TGTGCCAGCAGCTTAGCCCAGGGACAGGGTGGCGAGAACACTGAAGCTTTCTTT
TRBV7-2,NA,NA,TRBJ2-3,CASSLAAVSGTTDTQYF,TGTGCCAGCAGCTTAGCCGCGGTGAGCGGTACCACAGATACGCAGTATTTT
TRBV6-1,NA,NA,TRBJ2-5,CASTKATVPEETQYF,TGTGCCAGCACCAAAGCGACAGTTCCAGAAGAGACCCAGTACTTC
TRBV6-5,TRBD1,NA,TRBJ2-5,CASSSGQGPQETQYF,TGTGCCAGCAGTTCCGGACAGGGACCCCAAGAGACCCAGTACTTC
TRBV24-1,NA,few,TRBJ2-1,CATSAWQDIYNEQFF,TGTGCCACCTCCGCCTGGCAGGATATCTACAATGAGCAGTTCTTC